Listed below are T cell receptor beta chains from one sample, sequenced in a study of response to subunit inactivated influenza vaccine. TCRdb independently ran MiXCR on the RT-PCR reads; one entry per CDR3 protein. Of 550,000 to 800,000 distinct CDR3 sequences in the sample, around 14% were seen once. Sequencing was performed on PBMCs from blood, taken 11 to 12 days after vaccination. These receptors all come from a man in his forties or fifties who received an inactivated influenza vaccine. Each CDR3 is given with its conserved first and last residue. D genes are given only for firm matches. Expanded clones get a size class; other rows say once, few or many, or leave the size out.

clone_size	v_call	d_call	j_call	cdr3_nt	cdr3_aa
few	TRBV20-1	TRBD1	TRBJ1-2	TGCAGTGCTAGAGATAGCCAGGGGGCGCTTGGCTACACCTTC	CSARDSQGALGYTF
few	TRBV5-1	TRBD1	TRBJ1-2	TGCGCCAGCAGCTTGCAAGGGGGCAGAAACTATGGCTACACCTTC	CASSLQGGRNYGYTF
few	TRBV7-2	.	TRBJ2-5	TGTGCCAGCAGCTTATATACGGACATGAAAGAGACCCAGTACTTC	CASSLYTDMKETQYF
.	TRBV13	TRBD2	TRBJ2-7	TGTGCCAGCAGCTTTATAGCGGGGGGAAACTACGAGCAGTACTTC	CASSFIAGGNYEQYF
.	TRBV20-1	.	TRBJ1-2	TGCAGTCCCTATAACAGGGAGAGCTATGGCTACACCTTC	CSPYNRESYGYTF
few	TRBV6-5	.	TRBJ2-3	TGTGCCAGCAGTTACACCCTTTGGACTACCGGGAGCACAGATACGCAGTATTTT	CASSYTLWTTGSTDTQYF
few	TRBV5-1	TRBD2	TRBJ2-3	TGCGCCAGCAGGGGACTAGCGGGAGAAGATACGCAGTATTTT	CASRGLAGEDTQYF
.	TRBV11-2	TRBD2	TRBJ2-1	TGTGCCAGCAGCCCCCCGGGACTAAACTACAATGAGCAGTTCTTC	CASSPPGLNYNEQFF
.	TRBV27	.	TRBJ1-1	TGTGCCAGCAGTTTCGGCCGGGGGCCTGAAGCTTTCTTT	CASSFGRGPEAFF
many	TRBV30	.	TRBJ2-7	TGTGCCTGGAGCCTGGGACACGACTACGAGCAGTACTTC	CAWSLGHDYEQYF
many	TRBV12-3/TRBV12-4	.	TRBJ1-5	TGTGCCAGCAGTCGGGGGAGCAATCAGCCCCAGCATTTT	CASSRGSNQPQHF
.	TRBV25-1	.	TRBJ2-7	TGTGCCAGCAGTGACCTCAGGTGGGGCGAGCAGTACTTC	CASSDLRWGEQYF
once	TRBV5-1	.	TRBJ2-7	TGCGCCAGCAGCTTGGAGGTCGGCAGGACATCCTACGAGCAGTACTTC	CASSLEVGRTSYEQYF
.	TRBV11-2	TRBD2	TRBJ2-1	TGTGCCAGCAGGGCTCCCGGGACTAGCGGCGTAACCTACAATGAGCAGTTCTTC	CASRAPGTSGVTYNEQFF
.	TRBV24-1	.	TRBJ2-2	TGTGCCACCAGTGATTCAGGGGCGAACACCGGGGAGCTGTTTTTT	CATSDSGANTGELFF
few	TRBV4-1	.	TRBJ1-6	TGCGCCAGCAGCCAAGGTCAGGCAGGCTATTCACCCCTCCACTTT	CASSQGQAGYSPLHF
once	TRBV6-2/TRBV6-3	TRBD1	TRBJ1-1	TGTGCCAGCAGTCAGCCGGGACAGGAGAGGACTGAAGCTTTCTTT	CASSQPGQERTEAFF
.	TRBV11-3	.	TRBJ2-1	TGTGCCAGCAGCTTAGAAAAAAGTGTTTCCTACAATGAGCAGTTCTTC	CASSLEKSVSYNEQFF
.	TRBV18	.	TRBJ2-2	TGTGCCAGCTCACCAAACGGAAACGGGGAGCTGTTTTTT	CASSPNGNGELFF
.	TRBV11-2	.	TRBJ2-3	TGTGCCAGCAGCTCACTGGCAGGGACGGGTACAGATACGCAGTATTTT	CASSSLAGTGTDTQYF